Listed below are T cell receptor beta chains from one sample, sequenced in a study of blood T cell repertoires in COVID-19. Clones were sequenced by immunoSEQ multiplex PCR, and TCRdb holds only the in-frame ones, with some missing. The sample has more than 300,000 clones, about 84% seen once. The sequenced sample consisted of peripheral blood. The receptors derive from a woman aged 50 to 60 with acute or convalescent COVID-19. Each CDR3 is given with its conserved first and last residue. A D gene is named only where the DNA matches it firmly. A clone size is listed for some rows: how often the clone was seen (once, few, many), or a class if it is expanded.

>-|TRBV5-6|TRBJ1-2|once
TGTGCCAGCAGCCGCCCCCGGACAGCTAACTATGGCTACACCTTC
CASSRPRTANYGYTF
>TRBD2|TRBV11-3|TRBJ2-7|few
TGTGCCAGCAAAAGCGGGAGAGTTTGCGAGCAGTACTTC
CASKSGRVCEQYF
>-|TRBV5-5|TRBJ2-7|-
TGTGCCAGCCACTCCGCAGGAAGCTACGAGCAGTACTTC
CASHSAGSYEQYF
>TRBD1|TRBV28|TRBJ2-1|-
TGTGCCAGCAGTAACACGGCCGGGACAGTACTCAATGAGCAGTTCTTC
CASSNTAGTVLNEQFF
>-|TRBV2|TRBJ1-6|-
TGTGCCAGCAGGGGTTCAGCGAGCTCCTATAATTCACCCCTCCACTTT
CASRGSASSYNSPLHF
>-|TRBV9|TRBJ2-3|-
TGTGCCAGCAGCGATCCTTCCAGAAGCACAGATACGCAGTATTTT
CASSDPSRSTDTQYF
>TRBD1|TRBV25-1|TRBJ1-6|-
TGTGCCAGCGGGAGGGGGACAGGGAGTTCACCCCTCCACTTT
CASGRGTGSSPLHF
>TRBD2|TRBV6-4|TRBJ2-1|-
TGTGCCAGCAGCCCTCACGGGGCGGGAGACTACAATGAGCAGTTCTTC
CASSPHGAGDYNEQFF
>TRBD1|TRBV19|TRBJ2-7|-
TGTGCCAGTAGTCCTTACGGGACAGGATACGAGCAGTACTTC
CASSPYGTGYEQYF
>TRBD1|TRBV2|TRBJ2-7|few
TGTGCCAGCAGCAGACAGGGCTACGAGCAGTACTTC
CASSRQGYEQYF
>-|TRBV5-1|TRBJ1-1|-
TGCGCCAGCAGCTTCGGGGGAACCACTGAAGCTTTCTTT
CASSFGGTTEAFF
>TRBD1|TRBV19|TRBJ2-2|-
TGTGCCAGTCGACAGGGGGGGATCGGCGGGGAGCTGTTTTTT
CASRQGGIGGELFF
>TRBD2|TRBV24-1|TRBJ2-3|once
TGTGCCACCAGTGATTTCGGGGAGGGGACGCAGTATTTT
CATSDFGEGTQYF
>-|TRBV7-9|TRBJ1-1|-
TGTGCCAGCAGCTTTGGAGGACGTGAAGCTTTCTTT
CASSFGGREAFF
>-|TRBV6-5|TRBJ1-3|-
TGTGCCAGCAGTAACCGGGCAGGCGGGGACACCATATATTTT
CASSNRAGGDTIYF
>TRBD1|TRBV5-1|TRBJ2-2|-
TGCGCCAGCAGCACGGGACAGGGGAACACCGGGGAGCTGTTTTTT
CASSTGQGNTGELFF